The T cell receptor beta chain described here comes from a study of graft-versus-host responses after intestinal transplantation. At the level of the study: All recipients got anti-thymocyte globulin induction, then tacrolimus and steroids for 2 to 4 years.

This CDR3 region has 16 residues. Germline V CDR1 and CDR2: LNHNV, YYDKDF (reference sequence). After removal of 5 bases from V and 2 bases from J, the junction contained 6 bases not matched to a gene. Assay used: immunoSEQ multiplex PCR; TCRdb lists only in-frame clones, some missing. The sample holds 73,000 or so clones, roughly 89% seen once. Concerning this clone: The antigen is not known.

The V call is TRBV15, the J call TRBJ1-3; 10 bases line up with TRBD1. This receptor was identified in a human donor who was the organ donor for an intestinal transplant. Sequencing was performed on unstimulated CD8+ T cells sorted from spleen or lymph node cells, taken before transplant. CDR3 protein: CATSLRDRGTGNTIYF. The CDR3, as DNA: TGTGCCACCAGCCTCCGGGACAGGGGCACTGGAAACACCATATATTTT. The whole variable domain, filled in from reference TRBV15 and TRBJ1-3, reads DAMVIQNPRYQVTQFGKPVTLSCSQTLNHNVMYWYQQKSSQAPKLLFHYYDKDFNNEADTPDNFQSRRPNTSFCFLDIRSPGLGDTAMYLCATSLRDRGTGNTIYFGEGSWLTVV.